The rows below give T cell receptor beta chains drawn from one sample of a study of CD8 T cells in Susac syndrome. TCRdb processed the immunoSEQ multiplex PCR reads anew with MiXCR; each CDR3 protein has one entry. The repertoire holds about 200,000 distinct CDR3 sequences, with 95% as singletons. Sample: CD4+ T cells from PBMCs. The receptors derive from a human donor in good health. Each CDR3 is given with its conserved first and last residue. D genes are given only for firm matches. Clone size is not always given. Where it is, it says once, few, many or a class for expanded clones.

v_gene: TRBV12-5; d_gene: NA; abundance: NA; j_gene: TRBJ2-5; CDR3aa: CASAQVARGWAKETQYF; CDR3nt: TGTGCTAGTGCACAGGTCGCGAGGGGTTGGGCAAAGGAGACCCAGTACTTC
v_gene: TRBV5-4; d_gene: NA; abundance: NA; j_gene: TRBJ1-1; CDR3aa: CASSGETVSVEAFF; CDR3nt: TGTGCCAGCAGCGGGGAAACAGTGTCGGTAGAAGCTTTCTTT
v_gene: TRBV29-1; d_gene: NA; abundance: once; j_gene: TRBJ2-3; CDR3aa: CSLRGATDTQYF; CDR3nt: TGCAGCCTACGGGGGGCTACAGATACGCAGTATTTT
v_gene: TRBV5-4; d_gene: NA; abundance: NA; j_gene: TRBJ1-2; CDR3aa: CASSLDRQTGYTF; CDR3nt: TGTGCCAGCAGCTTGGACAGGCAAACGGGCTACACCTTC
v_gene: TRBV11-1; d_gene: TRBD1; abundance: once; j_gene: TRBJ1-1; CDR3aa: CASRTDRGNTEAFF; CDR3nt: TGTGCCAGCAGGACCGACAGGGGGAACACTGAAGCTTTCTTT
v_gene: TRBV12-3/TRBV12-4; d_gene: TRBD1; abundance: NA; j_gene: TRBJ2-7; CDR3aa: CASTKDRGQYEQYF; CDR3nt: TGTGCCAGCACCAAGGACAGGGGGCAATACGAGCAGTACTTC
v_gene: TRBV18; d_gene: NA; abundance: NA; j_gene: TRBJ1-4; CDR3aa: CASSPAAEREKLFF; CDR3nt: TGTGCCAGCTCACCAGCGGCGGAGCGGGAAAAACTGTTTTTT
v_gene: TRBV14; d_gene: NA; abundance: NA; j_gene: TRBJ2-1; CDR3aa: CASRHRAEYNEQFF; CDR3nt: TGTGCCAGCAGGCACAGGGCCGAATACAATGAGCAGTTCTTC
v_gene: TRBV9; d_gene: NA; abundance: NA; j_gene: TRBJ2-3; CDR3aa: CASSVGIQQDILDTQYF; CDR3nt: TGTGCCAGCAGCGTAGGGATCCAGCAGGATATTTTGGATACGCAGTATTTT
v_gene: TRBV7-2; d_gene: TRBD1; abundance: NA; j_gene: TRBJ1-2; CDR3aa: CASTLDREYTF; CDR3nt: TGTGCCAGCACCCTAGACAGGGAATACACCTTC
v_gene: TRBV5-8; d_gene: TRBD1; abundance: NA; j_gene: TRBJ2-1; CDR3aa: CASSRQGRPYNEQFF; CDR3nt: TGTGCCAGCAGCCGACAGGGGAGACCCTACAATGAGCAGTTCTTC
v_gene: TRBV5-4; d_gene: TRBD1; abundance: once; j_gene: TRBJ1-4; CDR3aa: CASSFTGAGEKLFF; CDR3nt: TGTGCCAGCAGCTTTACAGGGGCAGGTGAAAAACTGTTTTTT
v_gene: TRBV3-1; d_gene: TRBD2; abundance: NA; j_gene: TRBJ2-1; CDR3aa: CASSHGLAEGYNEQFF; CDR3nt: TGTGCCAGCAGCCACGGACTAGCGGAAGGCTACAATGAGCAGTTCTTC